The sequence of this T cell receptor beta chain was determined in a study of early T cells in non-severe SARS-CoV-2 infection. For the study at large: Chains were not paired, and sequencing was done on bulk RNA from unsorted whole blood. General study findings and limits: VDJdb matching skewed toward anti-spike CD8 responses, missing private and CD4 specificities.

This clonotype was seen a few times. What it binds is unknown. This CDR3 region has 15 residues. The ends were cut back, 0 bases at V and 1 base at J, with 8 bases in the middle. Germline assignment: CDR1 SGHAT and CDR2 FQNNGV. Unique molecular identifiers were attached to individual cDNA molecules. In TCRdb, the 5' RACE reads were re-called with MiXCR into one record per CDR3 protein. The data show about 86,000 distinct CDR3 sequences, roughly an eighth seen once. The chain carries TRBV11-2 and TRBJ2-3; D not certain. The TCR comes from an adult who was a healthcare worker with PCR-confirmed SARS-CoV-2 infection or an uninfected control (not recorded which). Sequencing was performed on whole blood. The CDR3 sequence: CASSLDGGGTDTQYF. CDR3 nucleotides: TGTGCCAGCAGCTTAGATGGCGGCGGCACAGATACGCAGTATTTT.